This T cell receptor (beta chain) derives from a study of T cells after yellow fever vaccination (dated by TCRdb to about 2019). Context from the whole study: The SMART-Seq v4 Ultra Low Input RNA kit was used to prepare libraries from fractions with low cell numbers. To follow T-cell clones before and after both primary and booster YFV17D yellow fever vaccination, bulk TCR alpha and beta repertoires underwent longitudinal sequencing. Bulk PBMC replicates and cell subsets were isolated from blood drawn at multiple timepoints before and after both primary and secondary immunization. Two healthy male donors made up the cohort, one aged 18 to 29 years and the other aged 30 to 39 years.

The meaning of the sample's treatment or condition label: live attenuated yellow fever vaccine strain. At each blood-draw timepoint, two biological replicates of bulk PBMCs were collected. A standard Ficoll-Paque protocol was used to isolate PBMCs from peripheral blood. RNA was extracted with TriZol from bulk PBMCs, CD4 and CD8 fractions, and dextramer-positive and dextramer-negative fractions. In regard to this clonotype: The target of this receptor is not known. There are no base qualities to consult, and no much larger clone falls within one base.

Overall study outcomes, separate from this receptor: A small share of clonotypes was detected in both CD4 and CD8 compartments, with the overlap likely arising from convergent recombination. Compared with the primary T-cell response, the secondary T-cell response was faster but weaker, reaching its peak on day 5 rather than on day 15. Most clones expanded after primary vaccination (96% of CD4 and about 85% of CD8) were re-detected after the booster, suggesting that broad memory maintenance occurred. FACS-sorted repertoires could contain abundant contaminating clonotypes from the bulk population, so computational filtering was required. The study included only two donors, which limits how far the findings can be generalized.

TCR cDNA was synthesized by 5'RACE template switching, which introduced a universal primer site and unique molecular identifiers. Priming of cDNA synthesis was performed from both the TCR alpha and TCR beta constant segments. Libraries were amplified in two PCR steps, with sample barcodes and sequencing adapters added in the second step. Sequencing of libraries was performed on Illumina HiSeq 2500 (2x100 bp) or NovaSeq (2x150 bp). Per the source publication's procedure: MIGEC handled demultiplexing of reads and collapsing into UMI consensus sequences, while MiXCR performed V(D)J alignment. Vaccine-responding clonotypes were defined with edgeR using replicate PBMC samples, requiring FDR below 0.01 and a log2 fold change above 5 up to day 15. Each bulk clonotype received a CD4 or CD8 identity based on whether the sequenced CD4 or CD8 repertoire contained that clonotype at higher abundance. TCRdb reanalyzed the raw reads on its own, using fastp at Q25 for trimming and MiXCR for clone calling, and kept in-frame beta chains. Every CDR3 protein is listed once, alongside the most common genes and DNA of its rows. TCRdb assigned the V and J calls; the authors' analysis was not used. Within this sample are 610,000 or so distinct CDR3 sequences, with 9% to 15% of them counted one time only. More than 12% of the sample is taken by the ten largest.

V is clipped by 0 bases and J by 4 bases, and the sequence between their germline boundaries is 10 bases long. The CDR3 holds 14 amino acids from the cysteine to the phenylalanine. CDR3 DNA is the only sequence kept; it has 42 bases, read in frame from the first base. CDR1 and CDR2 were assigned from the germline V gene as SQVTM and ANQGSEA. The rearrangement joined TRBV29-1 to TRBJ2-1; too little of a D gene remains to name it. The TCR was taken from a young man who received the YFV17D yellow fever vaccine. Sequenced material: PBMCs, taken on the day of the yellow fever booster vaccination. The CDR3 protein: CSVEERTRYNEQFF. DNA sequence: TGCAGCGTTGAAGAGCGGACGAGGTACAATGAGCAGTTCTTC.